A selection of T cell receptor beta chains follows, all from one sample in a study of shared clonotypes between healthy human individuals. Only in-frame clones appear in the TCRdb table, and some are missing; sequencing was by immunoSEQ multiplex PCR. The data contain 550,000 to 600,000 clones, around 80% of them singletons. The sequencing sample was made of PBMCs. All receptors derive from a woman between 40 and 55 years old in good health. Some clones in this sample may be carry-over from other donors' samples. Both conserved end residues are part of each CDR3. Each record gives: J gene, clone size, D gene, V gene, CDR3 protein, CDR3 DNA. A D gene is named only where the DNA matches it firmly. Not all rows give a size; the values are once, few, many and, for expanded clones, a class.

TRBJ1-3 | once | - | TRBV9 | CASSVLDSGNTIYF | TGTGCCAGCAGCGTATTAGACTCTGGAAACACCATATATTTT
TRBJ2-7 | - | - | TRBV5-5 | CASSGRLASFYEQYF | TGTGCCAGCAGCGGACGCCTAGCGTCCTTTTACGAGCAGTACTTC
TRBJ2-3 | - | - | TRBV30 | CAWTRALEPGGTDTQYF | TGTGCCTGGACCAGGGCCCTTGAGCCGGGGGGCACAGATACGCAGTATTTT
TRBJ2-3 | - | TRBD2 | TRBV28 | CASSTRTSGREDTQYF | TGTGCCAGCAGCACACGGACTAGCGGGAGGGAGGATACGCAGTATTTT
TRBJ1-2 | - | - | TRBV6-5 | CASSRYEGIGYTF | TGTGCCAGCAGTAGGTACGAAGGTATTGGCTACACCTTC
TRBJ1-4 | - | TRBD1 | TRBV13 | CASSPRVGTGNEKLFF | TGTGCCAGCAGCCCTCGTGTTGGGACAGGGAATGAAAAACTGTTTTTT
TRBJ2-6 | once | TRBD1 | TRBV4-1 | CASSNYRTGISGANVLTF | TGCGCCAGCAGTAATTATCGGACAGGGATCTCTGGGGCCAACGTCCTGACTTTC
TRBJ2-7 | - | - | TRBV28 | CASSLGGTSYEQYF | TGTGCCAGCAGCTTGGGGGGAACCTCCTACGAGCAGTACTTC
TRBJ2-3 | - | TRBD2 | TRBV6-5 | CASSLGSGGTDTQYF | TGTGCCAGCAGCCTCGGGAGCGGGGGCACAGATACGCAGTATTTT
TRBJ2-2 | - | TRBD1 | TRBV4-3 | CASSQDGKGAYGELFF | TGCGCCAGCAGCCAAGATGGAAAGGGGGCCTACGGGGAGCTGTTTTTT
TRBJ2-5 | - | - | TRBV5-1 | CASSLTSSQETQYF | TGCGCCAGCAGCTTAACCTCGAGCCAAGAGACCCAGTACTTC
TRBJ1-4 | - | - | TRBV7-3 | CASSSGQPNEKLFF | TGTGCCAGCAGCTCGGGACAACCAAATGAAAAACTGTTTTTT
TRBJ2-1 | many | - | TRBV7-9 | CASSFGMREDEQFF | TGTGCCAGCAGCTTCGGGATGCGGGAAGATGAGCAGTTCTTC
TRBJ2-3 | few | - | TRBV15 | CATSRDGASTDTQYF | TGTGCCACCAGCAGAGATGGGGCTAGCACAGATACGCAGTATTTT
TRBJ2-5 | - | TRBD1 | TRBV28 | CASRRDRGDTGETQYF | TGTGCCAGCAGACGGGACAGGGGGGACACGGGAGAGACCCAGTACTTC
TRBJ1-2 | - | TRBD1 | TRBV2 | CASGQEPLADGYTF | TGTGCCAGTGGACAGGAACCGTTGGCGGATGGCTACACCTTC
TRBJ2-1 | - | - | TRBV30 | CAWSGKGTFFHEQFF | TGTGCCTGGAGTGGTAAGGGCACGTTTTTCCATGAGCAGTTCTTC
TRBJ2-3 | - | TRBD2 | TRBV29-1 | CSVEDRTGLALRGF | TGCAGCGTTGAAGATCGAACCGGACTAGCGCTAAGGGGGTTT
TRBJ2-2 | - | - | TRBV6-1 | CASRTMMNTGELFF | TGTGCCAGCAGGACCATGATGAACACCGGGGAGCTGTTTTTT
TRBJ2-5 | - | TRBD1 | TRBV15 | CATSRRTGGGGETQYF | TGTGCCACCAGCCGTAGAACAGGGGGTGGGGGAGAGACCCAGTACTTC
TRBJ2-7 | - | TRBD2 | TRBV5-4 | CASSLDGTSRFEYF | TGTGCCAGCAGCCTGGACGGGACTAGCCGCTTTGAGTACTTC
TRBJ1-3 | - | - | TRBV28 | CASSRGDRGNTIYF | TGTGCCAGCAGCCGTGGGGATCGGGGAAACACCATATATTTT
TRBJ1-5 | few | - | TRBV2 | CASSDSLGPQQPQHF | TGTGCCAGCAGTGACTCATTAGGCCCTCAGCAGCCCCAGCATTTT
TRBJ2-7 | - | TRBD2 | TRBV5-1 | CASSLTSVEQYF | TGCGCCAGCAGCTTGACTAGCGTCGAGCAGTACTTC
TRBJ2-5 | few | - | TRBV7-3 | CASSPGSQETQYF | TGTGCCAGCAGCCCCGGGTCACAAGAGACCCAGTACTTC
TRBJ2-1 | many | TRBD1 | TRBV6-5 | CASSSGQVAIIEQFF | TGTGCCAGCAGTTCGGGACAGGTTGCCATCATCGAGCAGTTCTTC
TRBJ2-5 | - | TRBD1 | TRBV28 | CASSSTFLPGTEKETQYF | TGTGCCAGCAGTTCCACTTTCTTACCCGGGACAGAAAAAGAGACCCAGTACTTC
TRBJ2-3 | once | - | TRBV23-1 | CASSQSGGGTPTDTQYF | TGCGCCAGCAGTCAATCCGGGGGAGGGACACCCACAGATACGCAGTATTTT
TRBJ1-1 | - | - | TRBV2 | CASRSQGSTEAFF | TGTGCCAGCAGGAGCCAGGGATCCACTGAAGCTTTCTTT
TRBJ2-1 | - | - | TRBV21-1 | CASSKAASGLFLEQFF | TGTGCCAGCAGCAAAGCGGCTAGCGGGTTGTTCTTAGAGCAGTTCTTC
TRBJ2-1 | many | TRBD2 | TRBV14 | CASSQVRGGEQFF | TGTGCCAGCAGCCAAGTTCGGGGAGGGGAGCAGTTCTTC
TRBJ2-3 | once | - | TRBV29-1 | CSGLASTDTQYF | TGCAGCGGATTAGCGAGCACAGATACGCAGTATTTT
TRBJ1-4 | - | TRBD1 | TRBV27 | CASSLSGGKNEKLFF | TGTGCCAGCAGTTTATCAGGGGGCAAAAACGAAAAACTGTTTTTT